The clone carrying this T cell receptor beta chain came up once. The antigen is not known. The entry originates in a study of cytotoxic CD8 clonotypes in ibrutinib-treated CLL. The CDR3 is 15 amino acids. V shed 4 bases and J shed 0 bases, with 12 bases lying between them. The germline V gene encodes CDR1 LNHNV and CDR2 YYDKDF (reference sequence). Some clones are missing from TCRdb's copy, which holds only in-frame ones; the method was immunoSEQ multiplex PCR. This table holds around 140,000 clones, around 76% found once. Study-wide results and limits: Baseline clonality exceeded age-matched healthy donors and tracked circulating CD8+ T-cell counts. Elevated clonality accompanied ibrutinib response, with a return toward baseline values at progression.

The origin of this receptor is a human donor with chronic lymphocytic leukemia. The chain combines TRBV15 with TRBJ1-1, with D unresolved. Sequencing was performed on PBMCs, taken after 24 months of ibrutinib treatment. CDR3 DNA sequence: TGTGCCACCAGCACCAATGTGCTCATGAACACTGAAGCTTTCTTT. It codes for CATSTNVLMNTEAFF. Combining the CDR3 with reference TRBV15 and TRBJ1-1 gives the whole variable domain DAMVIQNPRYQVTQFGKPVTLSCSQTLNHNVMYWYQQKSSQAPKLLFHYYDKDFNNEADTPDNFQSRRPNTSFCFLDIRSPGLGDTAMYLCATSTNVLMNTEAFFGQGTRLTVV.